This TCR beta chain was profiled in a study of T-cell memory formation after mild COVID-19. General study points: There was a balanced CD4/CD8 profile in clones contracting day 15 to 85, and later expanders leaned CD4+. Largely, contracting CD4+ clones fell within CM and EM, and contracting CD8+ clones within EMRA. Cross-reactive memory apparently joined, as some responding clones appeared in pre-infection memory.

This CDR3 contains 13 residues. The J segment lost 7 bases and the V segment lost 6 bases, leaving 7 bases of the junction unmatched. There are a few counts of this clonotype. Its cognate antigen is unknown. 5'RACE with constant-segment primers built TCRalpha and TCRbeta cDNA libraries with UMIs. TCRdb re-derived calls from the 5' RACE reads in MiXCR, one entry per CDR3 protein. The table records hundreds of thousands of distinct CDR3 sequences, around 20% of them present only once. The source is a man between 18 and 29 years old who had mild COVID-19 (a few samples of this study predate the infection). Cell type and time point are not known. Sequencing was done on a sample of PBMCs or a T cell subset sorted from them (not recorded which). The chain has TRBV12-3 or TRBV12-4 and TRBJ1-2; 8 nucleotides align to TRBD1. Here the CDR3 reads CASRPTGEGGYTF. CDR3 nucleotides: TGTGCCAGCAGACCGACAGGGGAAGGTGGCTACACCTTC.